This TCR beta chain was found in a study of blood T cell repertoires in COVID-19 (dated by TCRdb to the early 2020s). Study-wide context: Samples covering the acute and convalescent phases of COVID-19 were provided by collaborators in the United States, Italy and Spain. The material from the prospective study consisted of cDNA or gDNA derived from T cells, B-cell-depleted T cells, or PBMCs. The dataset comprised deeply sampled blood TCRbeta repertoires from subjects exposed to, actively infected with, or recovered from COVID-19. The repertoires were released in a freely available public database meant as a resource for research on the immune response to SARS-CoV-2. The samples were drawn from two sources: the first 160 participants of the ongoing ImmuneRACE study, and fewer than 1,500 subjects contributed by 6 global collaborators. The sample metadata nearly always contained a de-identified subject ID, COVID-19 status, age in years and sex. Where HLA class I and class II types were available, the types were taken from metadata supplied by the sample provider, not from assay-based typing.

TCRbeta CDR3 regions were amplified from genomic DNA by means of the immunoSEQ Assay, a bias-controlled multiplex PCR. The paper's processing steps were these. Nucleated cell counts per sample were estimated from amplification of reference gene primers within the assay. To quantify the absolute abundance of each unique TCRbeta CDR3 rearrangement, sequence reads were collapsed and filtered. For each sample, productive Simpson clonality was calculated as the square root of Simpson's diversity index over productive rearrangements. The clones in this table, taken by TCRdb from immuneACCESS, are in-frame only. Not every clone is retained; where verified, under half of the shortfall comes from an unresolved V gene, and the cause of the rest is unknown. Clone size and the V and J calls come from that table; the DNA yielded D and trimming. This sample holds tens of thousands of clones; roughly 90% were observed only once. Clones ranked in the top ten supply 3% to 4% of the sample.

CDR1 and CDR2, looked up from the germline V gene, are SGHRS and YFSETQ. V is cut by 0 bases and J by 0 bases, and the space between the germline ends is 10 bases. The CDR3 runs 15 residues from the cysteine to the phenylalanine. Of the read, only the CDR3 DNA is kept; its 45 bases are in frame from base 1. General findings and caveats noted by the study authors: The amount of clinical and demographic metadata varied by source and participant and was provided uncurated.

At one collaborating source in Seattle, patients were enrolled during active infection and were followed longitudinally through the course of disease. Whole blood was collected in K2EDTA tubes by collaborating institutions according to the institutions' own protocols. For TCRbeta analysis, collaborators shipped samples as frozen whole blood, isolated PBMCs, or DNA extracted from either of those sample types. On this clone: Its antigen is not yet known. Base qualities were left out, and no much larger clone turns up one base away.

The rearranged chain carries TRBV5-1 and TRBJ2-7; TRBD2 is possibly the D segment (6 matching bases). Sequencing input: peripheral blood. This TCR derives from a man aged 40-50 years with COVID-19, enrolled during active disease. CDR3 reads: CASSLAVGSSYEQYF. The DNA is TGCGCCAGCAGCTTGGCTGTCGGGAGCTCCTACGAGCAGTACTTC.